This T cell receptor beta chain was observed in a study of graft-versus-host responses after intestinal transplantation. Study summary: Uniformly, recipients were administered anti-thymocyte globulin induction with subsequent tacrolimus and steroids for approximately three years. Study findings and constraints: Allograft clonal ratios (graft-versus-host to host-versus-graft) were high in patients who had graft-donor T cell macrochimerism. The study associated peak circulating GvH clone levels with early post-transplant HvG declines. Some GvH clones appeared in ileal mucosa or blood before recipient bone marrow.

Some clones are missing from TCRdb's copy, which holds only in-frame ones; the method was immunoSEQ multiplex PCR. The table includes about 39,000 clones, approximately 93% detected once. This clone was seen only once. Its antigen is as yet unknown. Specimen: unstimulated CD8+ T cells sorted from spleen or lymph node cells, collected before transplant. This sequence originates from a human donor who was the organ donor for an intestinal transplant.

This CDR3 is CASSLGLAYNEQFF. The CDR3 DNA reads TGTGCCAGCAGCTTAGGGCTAGCGTACAATGAGCAGTTCTTC. The chain links TRBV4-2 to TRBJ2-1; a weak D match, TRBD2 (6 bases). The CDR3 sequence is 14 residues long. Germline V gene lookup returns CDR1 LGHNA and CDR2 YNFKEQ. Trimming took 5 bases from V and 4 from J, leaving 12 bases between them.